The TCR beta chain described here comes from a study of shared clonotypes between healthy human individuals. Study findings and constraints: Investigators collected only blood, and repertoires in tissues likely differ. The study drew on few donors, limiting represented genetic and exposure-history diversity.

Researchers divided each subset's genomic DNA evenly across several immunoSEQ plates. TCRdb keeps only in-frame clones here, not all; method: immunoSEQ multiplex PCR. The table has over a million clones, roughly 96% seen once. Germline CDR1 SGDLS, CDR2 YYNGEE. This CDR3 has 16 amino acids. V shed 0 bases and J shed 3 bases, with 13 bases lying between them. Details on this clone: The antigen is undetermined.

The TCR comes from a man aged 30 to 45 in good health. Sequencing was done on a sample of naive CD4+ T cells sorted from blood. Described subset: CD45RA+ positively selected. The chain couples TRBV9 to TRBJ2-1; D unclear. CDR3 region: CASSVVGGIGYNEQFF. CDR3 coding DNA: TGTGCCAGCAGCGTAGTAGGTGGGATAGGCTACAATGAGCAGTTCTTC. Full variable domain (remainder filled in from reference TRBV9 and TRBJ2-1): DSGVTQTPKHLITATGQRVTLRCSPRSGDLSVYWYQQSLDQGLQFLIQYYNGEERAKGNILERFSAQQFPDLHSELNLSSLELGDSALYFCASSVVGGIGYNEQFFGPGTRLTVL.